This T cell receptor beta chain was identified during a study of cytomegalovirus exposure and HLA in healthy donors. The donors were members of the validation cohort, which comprised 120 subjects and was separate from the first cohort of some 680 subjects. Overall study findings and caveats: In the 120 or so validation repertoires, around 95% of cluster scores exceeded 0, per a later analysis. Most observed TCR sequences were rare, whereas some public TCRs were detected in many donors.

Clones were read by immunoSEQ multiplex PCR, and TCRdb kept only the in-frame ones, dropping some. The data show tens of thousands of clones, with about nine tenths seen just once and roughly 8.4% held by the top ten. CDR1 and CDR2 from the germline V gene are SGHRS and YFSETQ. The CDR3 runs to 14 residues. With 2 bases clipped from V and 9 bases from J, the junction kept 6 bases outside the gene matches. As to this clone: Its antigen is still unknown.

This clonotype originated in a woman aged 18-35 years in good health and CMV-seropositive. V gene TRBV5-1 combines with J gene TRBJ2-1, with 9 bases that match TRBD1. The specimen sequenced was PBMCs. The CDR3 loop is CASSFWTGASEQFF. Written as DNA, the CDR3 is TGCGCCAGCAGCTTCTGGACAGGGGCTAGTGAGCAGTTCTTC.